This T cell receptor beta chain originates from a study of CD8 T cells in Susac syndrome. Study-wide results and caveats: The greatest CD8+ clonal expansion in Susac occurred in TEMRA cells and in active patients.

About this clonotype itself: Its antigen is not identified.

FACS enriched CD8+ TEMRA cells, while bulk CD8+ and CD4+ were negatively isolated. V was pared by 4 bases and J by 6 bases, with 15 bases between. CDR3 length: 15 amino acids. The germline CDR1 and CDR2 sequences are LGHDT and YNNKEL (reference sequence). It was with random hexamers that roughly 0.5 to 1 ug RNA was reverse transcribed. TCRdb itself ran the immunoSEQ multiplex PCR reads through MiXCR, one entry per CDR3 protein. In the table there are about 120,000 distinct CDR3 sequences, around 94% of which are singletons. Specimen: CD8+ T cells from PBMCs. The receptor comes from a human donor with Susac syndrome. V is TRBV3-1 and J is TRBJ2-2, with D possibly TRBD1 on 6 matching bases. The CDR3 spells CASSPGTHRPGELFF. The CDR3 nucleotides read TGTGCCAGCAGCCCCGGGACACATCGACCCGGGGAGCTGTTTTTT. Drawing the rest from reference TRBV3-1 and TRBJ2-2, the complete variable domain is DTAVSQTPKYLVTQMGNDKSIKCEQNLGHDTMYWYKQDSKKFLKIMFSYNNKELIINETVPNRFSPKSPDKAHLNLHINSLELGDSAVYFCASSPGTHRPGELFFGEGSRLTVL.